A selection of T cell receptor beta chains follows, all from one sample in a study of T cell changes during pregnancy in multiple sclerosis. TCRdb's copy holds only in-frame clones and misses some; the assay was immunoSEQ multiplex PCR. The repertoire has some 46,000 clones, 80% to 95% of them found once; the top ten carry under 2.5%. The material was peripheral blood, obtained in the third trimester of pregnancy. These receptors were taken from a female donor with multiple sclerosis, enrolled in a pregnancy study. Each CDR3 is given with its conserved first and last residue. Each record gives: clone size, V gene, J gene, CDR3 protein. Only some rows state a clone size, as once, few, many or a class for expanded clones.

.	TRBV9	TRBJ1-5	CASSVRDNQPQHF
.	TRBV4-1	TRBJ1-4	CASSQVPGEKLFF
.	TRBV7-2	TRBJ2-1	CASMVSPGLAGNNEQFF
.	TRBV11-3	TRBJ2-1	CASSLAGGASGYEQFF
.	TRBV30	TRBJ2-2	CASEVGGNTGELFF
.	TRBV7-2	TRBJ2-5	CASSLFPVGQGSQETQYF
once	TRBV18	TRBJ2-7	CASSRGGAPYEQYF
.	TRBV7-3	TRBJ2-1	CASSQNGRLNEQFF
.	TRBV11-2	TRBJ2-7	CASRPLRGNYEQYF
.	TRBV27	TRBJ2-7	CASSPYTSGSSNEQYF
.	TRBV7-2	TRBJ2-3	CASSLQGGPDTQYF
few	TRBV19	TRBJ1-1	CASSMGHRATEAFF
.	TRBV7-3	TRBJ2-7	CASSIYPGSSYEQYF
.	TRBV28	TRBJ1-2	CASSLNPVGDYGYTF
.	TRBV29-1	TRBJ1-1	CSVYSDGSGRVHTEAFF
.	TRBV5-1	TRBJ1-1	CASSLTGEGAEAFF
.	TRBV4-1	TRBJ2-3	CASSRPGEPSTDTQYF
.	TRBV7-2	TRBJ2-2	CASSSSGRGTGELFF
.	TRBV5-5	TRBJ1-2	CASSLIRTGVETNYGYTF
.	TRBV2	TRBJ2-7	CASLPGGTTSYEQYF
.	TRBV19	TRBJ2-1	CASSIASSSSSYNEQFF
.	TRBV7-9	TRBJ1-2	CASSPQTF
.	TRBV7-9	TRBJ2-7	CASSSSRTSASYEQYF
.	TRBV9	TRBJ2-1	CASSVALAPNNEQFF
.	TRBV9	TRBJ2-7	CASSPAGTSGSYEQYF
.	TRBV5-1	TRBJ2-7	CASRIGTSGLDEQYF
.	TRBV19	TRBJ1-1	CASSMGQGANRNTEAFF
few	TRBV5-1	TRBJ2-1	CASSLAGGSIGNEQFF
.	TRBV19	TRBJ2-2	CASMRQGEVGELFF
once	TRBV11-3	TRBJ2-3	CASSATPGVSTDTQYF
.	TRBV6-1	TRBJ1-4	CASSVETGGKEKLFF
.	TRBV20-1	TRBJ2-7	CSATGFYEQYF
.	TRBV5-4	TRBJ2-2	CASSLGTSGNTGELFF
.	TRBV28	TRBJ2-5	CASSAGQPGTQYF
.	TRBV25-1	TRBJ2-1	CASSESFERGRYQFF
.	TRBV27	TRBJ2-1	CASSSAGLAGDYEQFF
.	TRBV5-1	TRBJ2-3	CASSVLAGDTDTQYF
once	TRBV5-1	TRBJ2-1	CASTRTSGVNYNEQFF
.	TRBV7-2	TRBJ2-1	CASSAIAASRYNEQFF